This TCR beta chain was obtained from a study of cytomegalovirus exposure and HLA in healthy donors (dated by TCRdb to 2016 to 2017). Study-level background: An earlier analysis of some 600 of the donors reported 250 to 350 Gb of sequence data and around 120 million unique TCR beta sequences obtained from 150 million to 200 million T cells. An early release that covered around 590 HLA-typed donors contained approximately 320 gigabases of sequencing data and tens of millions of unique TCR sequences. Of the 350 to 400 genotyped donors, 81% fell in the genetic ancestry cluster associated with self-reported Caucasian donors. The study was designed to test whether signatures of past pathogen exposure could be identified by cataloging public T cell receptors. The study used immunosequencing to profile the T cell repertoires of approximately 650 subjects and linked those repertoires to cytomegalovirus serostatus. In addition to the first cohort of several hundred subjects, a separate validation cohort of approximately 130 different subjects was used. To predict cytomegalovirus infection status, the study brought together high-throughput TCR immunosequencing, statistical association of individual TCRs with disease status, and machine learning. A later analysis re-examined previously published TCR beta repertoires from just over 650 donors and added high-resolution HLA genotyping to investigate patterns of TCR occurrence. Rather than drawing on any new phenotypic data, the later analysis identified candidate immune exposures from TCR beta sequences and the way those sequences occurred across donors. In an earlier analysis of around 540 of the donors, high-throughput TCR beta sequencing was used to judge whether each TCR beta V gene segment behaved as functional or pseudogenic. Alongside the repertoire data, information on donor age, sex, ethnicity and CMV serostatus was compiled. A later genetic analysis took genome-wide SNP genotypes for about three fifths of the roughly 700 donors and used that subset as a discovery cohort. Every discovery cohort repertoire had been produced on one sequencing platform. HLA typing covered class I and class II loci at four-digit resolution. The number of typed donors differed by locus: roughly 620-630 for A, B, C, DRB1 and DQB1; 522 for DQA1; approximately 600 for DPA1; and 450 to 480 for DPB1. Because of strong linkage in the cohort, five DR-DQ haplotypes were treated as single units for association and clustering. Among around 400 genotyped donors of the cohort, an average of roughly 230,000 unique TCR beta nucleotide sequences was sequenced per donor, of which approximately 19% were non-productive. General findings and caveats noted by the study authors: The authors suggested that the approach could potentially be extended to other disease states and immunological phenotypes. Most TCR sequences were observed very rarely across donors, whereas some public TCRs were present in many individuals. A further reported finding was that TCR beta sequences accurately predicted the HLA-A and HLA-B alleles for most subjects in the first cohort. An earlier analysis of some 560 of the donors showed that most TCR beta V segments appeared in productive rearrangements either about 87% or about 30% of the time, which broadly matched IMGT annotations. The study listed over 150 TCR beta chains as associated with cytomegalovirus. Correlated functional status among segregating V segments might be attributable to linkage disequilibrium, but an unknown experimental factor could not be ruled out. In vitro tests confirmed that a few of the cytomegalovirus-associated TCR beta chains recognize cytomegalovirus antigens. The 87-base-pair reads could not distinguish some IMGT-functional V segments, including TRBV6-2 and TRBV6-3, so those segments were excluded. In a later analysis, most CMV-associated TCR beta chains were found to appear HLA-restricted, with HLA associations seemingly driven largely by CMV exposure. The classifier was reported to diagnose cytomegalovirus status with high specificity and sensitivity in both the original and validation cohorts. Strong co-occurrence of HLA alleles, especially DR and DQ, made assigning TCR associations to individual alleles difficult. The cohort was sequenced for TCR beta chains only, and without alpha or paired-chain data the features that could be detected were limited. Compared with equally common non-associated chains, HLA-associated TCR beta chains in a later analysis were more clonally expanded and had lower generation probabilities. Specific HLA alleles were associated with 16,951 TCR beta sequences at a false discovery rate of 0.05 in a later analysis. In a later analysis, the rate of TCR association differed among HLA loci, with DRB1 alleles having the most associated TCRs and HLA-C alleles having the fewest. The presence/absence analyses assumed that sequencing depth was roughly uniform across donors, and that assumption may not be true. A cluster of highly shared sequence variants was judged likely to be a technical artifact of the sequencing pipeline. In a later genetic analysis, fewer N-insertions in productive TCRs were reported among donors in an Asian-associated ancestry cluster than the roughly 710-donor mean. HLA typing was unavailable for some donors at each locus, so association tests used only the typed subset. Because counts were too low, roughly 17 rarely observed V segments, including chromosome 9 orphons, were left out of the earlier analysis of some 640 of the donors. An association between a missense DCLRE1C variant and V-gene and J-gene trimming of TCR beta chains was found in a later genetic analysis and replicated in an independent cohort. A later analysis reported that several top co-occurrence clusters appeared linked to parvovirus B19, influenza, CMV and Epstein-Barr virus. Immune exposure information for the cohort was limited to CMV serostatus.

Library creation used the immunoSEQ multiplex PCR assay. A mixture of 60 forward primers for TCR Vbeta segments and 13 reverse primers for TCR Jbeta segments was used in the multiplex PCR. A multiplex PCR assay on genomic DNA amplified the CDR3 region of rearranged TCR beta genes. The amplified TCR beta libraries were sequenced on the Illumina HiSeq System as 87-base-pair reads. As for the authors' bioinformatics: Across the 500 to 700 repertoires, a later analysis counted roughly 77 million unique TCR beta chains, some 11 million of which were shared by at least two donors. Raw reads were error-corrected and collapsed into unique sequences with a nearest-neighbor algorithm that merged closely related sequences to remove PCR and sequencing errors. CDR3 sequences were aligned to IMGT reference sequences to assign V, D and J gene segments. For a sequence to be retained, at least a six-nucleotide match to both a V gene segment and a J gene segment was required. Rearrangements were called productive when the CDR3 lacked stop codons and stayed in frame with V and J; all others were non-productive. CDR3 was defined by IMGT convention, running from the second conserved V-encoded cysteine to the conserved J-encoded phenylalanine. The earlier analysis of about 590 of the donors excluded sequences that lacked an unambiguous match to a single V gene segment. In an earlier analysis of 500 to 750 of the donors, V segments were called functional above 56.7% productive rearrangements and were called segregating when the between-donor standard deviation exceeded 5%. To diagnose cytomegalovirus status from the catalog of TCR beta chain sequences, a statistical classification framework was built. In a later analysis, V and J genes were assigned by comparing TCR nucleotide sequences against IMGT/GENE-DB human TR gene sequences. Using the TCRdist pipeline, a later analysis assigned CDR3 sequences along with most-parsimonious VDJ recombination scenarios. In a later analysis, each TCR beta chain was defined by its CDR3 amino acid sequence together with its V-gene family, and reads lacking a unique V-gene family were excluded. A later analysis removed 592 highly shared, low-generation-probability nucleotide sequences to deal with suspected cross-contamination and a sequencing artifact. For each public chain, a later analysis derived a clonal expansion index from normalized ranks of inferred template counts within each repertoire. In a later analysis, generation probabilities were computed with a VDJ recombination model fitted to out-of-frame rearrangements, and the resulting probabilities were checked against IGoR. In a later analysis, TCR-TCR, TCR-HLA and TCR-CMV co-occurrence was scored with hypergeometric tests, and a repertoire-size bias correction was applied to TCR pairs. A later analysis estimated false discovery rates by permuting HLA or CMV assignments 20 times. In a later analysis, co-occurring TCRs were grouped with DBSCAN, and TCRdist sequence similarity was added when clustering was performed within HLA-allele-positive subsets. Co-occurrence clustering excluded repertoires with fewer than 30,000 or more than 120,000 public chains, plus five with anomalous nucleotide sharing. Here the immuneACCESS table is served through TCRdb, limited to in-frame sequences with V and J called. Missing clones are a known gap in these copies; in checked studies unresolved V genes cover under half, and the rest lacks a known reason. V, J and clone size reflect that table, while D and trimming were determined from the DNA. The sample table contains some 190,000 clones; only one count was recorded for more than 70% of them. Under 1.5% of the sample rests with the top ten.

In total, approximately 690 healthy bone marrow donors made up the cohort. At the time of sampling, all cohort members were nominally healthy, though unrecorded immune exposures were likely present. The donor tested CMV seropositive and was one of the 289 seropositive cohort members. Each donor provided a peripheral blood sample, and peripheral blood mononuclear cells were used for TCR beta sequencing. The Qiagen DNeasy Blood Extraction Kit was used to extract genomic DNA from the blood cell samples. About this clone: There is no known antigen for this receptor. Per-base quality was not reported, and no clone a single base away is much larger than it.

The germline V gene specifies KGHSH as CDR1 and LQKENI as CDR2. The CDR3 goes from the cysteine to the phenylalanine over 14 residues. Only CDR3 DNA is held: 42 bases, read in frame from base 1. Germline trimming: 3 bases from V, 3 bases from J; junction bases outside gene matches: 0. This TCR derives from a girl under 18 in good health and CMV-seropositive. The receptor chain draws on TRBV18 and TRBJ2-1; 9 bases in the middle match TRBD1. The sample was PBMCs. The sequenced DNA is TGTGCCAGCTCACCGGGACAGGGCTACAATGAGCAGTTCTTC. It is translated as CASSPGQGYNEQFF.